One sample yielded the 14 T cell receptor beta chains listed below, sequenced in a study of glioma-infiltrating T cells (dated by TCRdb to the mid-2010s). Reads for this sample came from an Illumina MiSeq. TCR alpha and beta CDR3 regions were amplified with the iRepertoire nested amplicon-rescue multiplex PCR (arm-PCR) platform from RNA. TCRdb itself trimmed the public reads at Q25 with fastp, ran MiXCR and retained productive beta chains. A single entry per CDR3 protein holds the most common genes and DNA from its merged rows. The sample has under 200,000 distinct CDR3 sequences on record, roughly 32% of them singletons. About 19% of the sample belongs to the ten largest clones. The material sequenced was glioma tissue, nonneoplastic brain tissue, or PBMCs (not recorded which). The receptors stem from a human donor with low-grade glioma or glioblastoma, undergoing nonglioma brain surgery, or in good health (not recorded which).

For this clonotype: One end of the junction fails to match germline, which may point to a read error. The chain combines TRBV20-1 with TRBJ1-1; no clear D gene. CDR3 length: 12 amino acids. Germline CDR1 and CDR2: DFQATT and SNEGSKA (reference sequence). The DNA of the CDR3 is TGCAGTGCTATACCTAAATTCACTGGAGCTTTCTTT. The encoded protein is CSAIPKFTGAFF.

This clonotype occurred many times. The chain employs TRBV27 and TRBJ1-5; D call uncertain. Germline loops: CDR1 MNHEY, CDR2 SMNVEV (reference sequence). The V end was cut by 5 bases, the J end by 7 bases, with 12 bases between. There are 13 residues in the CDR3. CDR3 region: CASSKGKIQPQHF. The CDR3 DNA is TGTGCCAGCAGTAAGGGAAAAATCCAGCCCCAGCATTTT.

This clonotype occurred many times. The chain couples TRBV27 to TRBJ2-1; 9 bases agree with TRBD2. Germline V gene data show CDR1 as MNHEY and CDR2 as SMNVEV (reference sequence). This CDR3 has 15 amino acids. V gave up 4 bases and J gave up 3 bases; unmatched junction bases: 4. The CDR3 region is CASSSPSGNYNEQFF. The DNA for the CDR3 is TGTGCCAGCAGTTCCCCTAGCGGGAACTACAATGAGCAGTTCTTC.

This clonotype was detected only a few times. The CDR3 spells CASSLATGRDYGYTF. CDR3 nucleotide sequence: TGCGCCAGCAGCTTGGCCACAGGGCGAGACTATGGCTACACCTTC. The V and J genes are TRBV5-1 and TRBJ1-2; weak D call: TRBD1 (6 bases). Per the germline V gene, CDR1 is SGHRS and CDR2 is YFSETQ. The CDR3 has 15 amino acids. V was cut by 0 bases and J by 3 bases, with 12 bases left in between.

The V gene is TRBV5-4, the J gene TRBJ2-1; 12 positions match TRBD2. The CDR3 covers 16 residues. In germline, CDR1 is SGHNT, CDR2 YYREEE (reference sequence). Germline trimming cut 0 bases from V and 8 bases from J; bases unmatched to any gene: 6. The CDR3 spells CASSLGLAGVRDEQFF. The CDR3 region has the DNA TGTGCCAGCAGCTTGGGACTAGCGGGAGTTAGGGATGAGCAGTTCTTC.

Of note for this clonotype: Its ends do not fully match the called genes, so a read error is possible. The chain employs TRBV7-3 and TRBJ2-1, with 8 positions matching TRBD2. In germline, CDR1 is SGHTA, CDR2 FQGTGA. The CDR3 contains 14 residues. The CDR3 reads CASSWTSHSNEQLF. DNA for the CDR3: TGTGCCAGCAGCTGGACTAGCCACTCGAATGAGCAGCTCTTC. The whole variable domain, filled in from reference TRBV7-3 and TRBJ2-1, reads GAGVSQTPSNKVTEKGKYVELRCDPISGHTALYWYRQSLGQGPEFLIYFQGTGAADDSGLPNDRFFAVRPEGSVSTLKIQRTERGDSAVYLCASSWTSHSNEQLFGPGTRLTVL.

The chain is built from TRBV27 and TRBJ2-7, with 10 positions matching TRBD1. Germline lookup yields CDR1 MNHEY and CDR2 SMNVEV (reference sequence). This CDR3 has 13 residues. The ends lost 6 bases at V and 7 bases at J; junction bases unmatched: 6. The CDR3 nucleotides read TGTGCCAGCAGACCGGGACAGGGGAAGGAGCAGTACTTC. Protein product: CASRPGQGKEQYF.

About this clonotype itself: A much larger clone differs from this one at a single base, so this may be a read error. CDR3 DNA: TGTGCCAGAAGCTCGCGGATGGGGGGGGAGGGCAATCAGCCCCAGCATTTT. Translated, it gives CARSSRMGGEGNQPQHF. J is TRBJ1-5 and V is TRBV12-3 or TRBV12-4; possible D gene TRBD1, 5 bases. Trimming took off 9 bases at V and 2 bases at J, with 23 bases between the two ends. This CDR3 is built from 17 residues.

In regard to this clonotype: A read error may be the cause here, since a much bigger clone is one base away. The V gene is TRBV18, the J gene TRBJ2-7; TRBD1 agrees at 7 bases. The CDR3 has 15 residues. V gave up 1 base and J gave up 4 bases; unmatched junction bases: 7. From germline, CDR1 is KGHSH and CDR2 LQKENI. CDR3 loop: CASSPRGRQGYEQYF. The CDR3 DNA reads as TGTGCCAGCTCACCACGGGGAAGACAGGGTTACGAGCAGTACTTC.

Only a few counts were recorded for this clonotype. The chain combines TRBV5-1 with TRBJ2-3, with TRBD1 matching 9 bases. The germline gives CDR1 SGHRS, CDR2 YFSETQ. J gave up 2 bases and V 2 bases, and 3 bases lay outside the gene matches. This CDR3 is built from 15 residues. This CDR3 reads CASSFRDRATDTQYF. CDR3 nucleotide sequence: TGCGCCAGCAGCTTCCGGGACAGGGCCACAGATACGCAGTATTTT.

This clonotype was seen ten or more times. In DNA form, the CDR3 reads TGTGCCATAGGACAGGGGGCTTCCTACGAGCAGTACTTC. Translating gives CAIGQGASYEQYF. The chain has TRBV10-3 and TRBJ2-7, with TRBD1 matching 11 bases. Germline V gene lookup returns CDR1 ENHRY and CDR2 SYGVKD. V shed 9 bases and J 1 base; nucleotides not matched to a gene: 2. The CDR3 totals 13 residues.

In this sample, this clonotype turned up many times. The J gene is TRBJ1-2, the V gene TRBV5-5; D remains unclear. This CDR3 comprises 13 residues. V shed 1 base and J shed 2 bases, with 6 bases lying between them. Germline V gene sequence: CDR1 SGHKS, CDR2 YYEKEE (reference sequence). This CDR3 reads CASSLIQNYGYTF. In DNA, the CDR3 is TGTGCCAGCAGCTTGATCCAGAACTATGGCTACACCTTC.

This clonotype was detected ten times or more. The CDR3 loop is CASSLVQGFYGYTF. CDR3 nucleotides: TGTGCCAGCAGTTTAGTCCAGGGATTTTATGGCTACACCTTC. V gene TRBV12-3 or TRBV12-4 combines with J gene TRBJ1-2, with TRBD1 as a possible D gene (5 bases). V was pared by 1 base and J by 5 bases, with 11 bases between. The CDR3 runs 14 residues.

With respect to this clonotype: A much larger clone sits a single nucleotide away, making a read error possible. This chain uses TRBV11-1 with TRBJ2-3, with 7 bases identical to TRBD2. The CDR3 loop spans 18 amino acids. The germline V gene encodes CDR1 SGHAT and CDR2 FQDESV (reference sequence). Germline trimming cut 5 bases from V and 2 bases from J; bases unmatched to any gene: 16. This chain's CDR3 is CASSHHQPGLTSTDTQYF. DNA of the CDR3: TGTGCCAGCAGCCACCATCAACCGGGACTAACTTCCACAGATACGCAGTATTTT.